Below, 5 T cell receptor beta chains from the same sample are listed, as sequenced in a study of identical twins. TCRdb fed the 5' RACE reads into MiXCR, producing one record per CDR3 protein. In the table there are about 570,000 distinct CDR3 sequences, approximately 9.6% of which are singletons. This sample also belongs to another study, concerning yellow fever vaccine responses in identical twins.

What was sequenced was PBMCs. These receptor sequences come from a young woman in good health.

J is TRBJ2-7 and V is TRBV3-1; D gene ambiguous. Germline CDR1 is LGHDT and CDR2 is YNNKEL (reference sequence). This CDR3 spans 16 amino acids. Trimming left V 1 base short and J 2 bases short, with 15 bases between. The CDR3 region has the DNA TGTGCCAGCAGCCAAGGTCTGCTGCTCTCACCCTACGAGCAGTACTTC. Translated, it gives CASSQGLLLSPYEQYF.

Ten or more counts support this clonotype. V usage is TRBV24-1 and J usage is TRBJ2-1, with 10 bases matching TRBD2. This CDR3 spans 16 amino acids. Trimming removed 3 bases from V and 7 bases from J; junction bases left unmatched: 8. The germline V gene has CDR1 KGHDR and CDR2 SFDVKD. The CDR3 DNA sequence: TGTGCCACCAGTGATATAGCGGGGGGAACGGGGAATGAGCAGTTCTTC. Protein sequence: CATSDIAGGTGNEQFF.

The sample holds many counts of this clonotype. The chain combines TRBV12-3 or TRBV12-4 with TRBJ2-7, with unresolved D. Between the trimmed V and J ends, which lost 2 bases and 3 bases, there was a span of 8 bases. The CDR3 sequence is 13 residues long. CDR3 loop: CASSLTRSYEQYF. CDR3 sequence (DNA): TGTGCCAGCAGTTTAACACGTAGCTACGAGCAGTACTTC.

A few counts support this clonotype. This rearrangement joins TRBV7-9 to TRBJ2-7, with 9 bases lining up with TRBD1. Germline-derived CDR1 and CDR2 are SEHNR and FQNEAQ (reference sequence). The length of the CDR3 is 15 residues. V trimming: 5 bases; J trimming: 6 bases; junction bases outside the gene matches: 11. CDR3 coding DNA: TGTGCCAGCAGCACCGGTGCGGGACAGGGAGGCGAGCAGTACTTC. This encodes CASSTGAGQGGEQYF. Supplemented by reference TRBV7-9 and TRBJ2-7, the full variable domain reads DTGVSQNPRHKITKRGQNVTFRCDPISEHNRLYWYRQTLGQGPEFLTYFQNEAQLEKSRLLSDRFSAERPKGSFSTLEIQRTEQGDSAMYLCASSTGAGQGGEQYFGPGTRLTVT.

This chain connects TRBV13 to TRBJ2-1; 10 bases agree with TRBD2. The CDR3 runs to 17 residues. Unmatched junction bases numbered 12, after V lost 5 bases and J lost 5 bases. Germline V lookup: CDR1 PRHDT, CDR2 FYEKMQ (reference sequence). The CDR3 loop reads CASSRVRLGLADNEQFF. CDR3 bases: TGTGCCAGCAGCCGAGTGAGGCTCGGACTAGCGGACAATGAGCAGTTCTTC.